This T cell receptor beta chain was recorded in a study of CD8 T cells in Susac syndrome. Study information: Clinical remission applied to under 10 sequenced Susac syndrome patients, and five or six had active disease.

Study-wide results and limits: The CD4+ T cell repertoires in Susac syndrome were not clonally expanded. The study acknowledged a relatively small number of individuals in its TCR sequencing and HLA analysis.

Note on this clonotype: Antigen specificity is unknown.

TEMRA cells were FACS-enriched, with CD8+ and CD4+ T cells isolated negatively. Reverse transcription of roughly 0.45 to 1 ug RNA was carried out with random hexamers. One entry per CDR3 protein results from TCRdb running MiXCR on the immunoSEQ multiplex PCR reads. The sample comprises fewer than 200,000 distinct CDR3 sequences, 90% to 95% of which are singletons, and approximately 0.11% rests with the top ten. The sample taken for sequencing was CD4+ T cells from PBMCs. This TCR was sampled from a human donor with Susac syndrome.

The DNA for the CDR3 is TGCAGCGTTGAAGATGGGAGCCAGGCCTCCTACAATGAGCAGTTCTTC. Its translation: CSVEDGSQASYNEQFF. This chain joins TRBV29-1 and TRBJ2-1, with D perhaps TRBD2 (5 bases). The CDR3 consists of 16 residues. Germline V lookup: CDR1 SQVTM, CDR2 ANQGSEA. With 0 bases removed from V and 0 bases from J, the gap between germline ends came to 12 bases.